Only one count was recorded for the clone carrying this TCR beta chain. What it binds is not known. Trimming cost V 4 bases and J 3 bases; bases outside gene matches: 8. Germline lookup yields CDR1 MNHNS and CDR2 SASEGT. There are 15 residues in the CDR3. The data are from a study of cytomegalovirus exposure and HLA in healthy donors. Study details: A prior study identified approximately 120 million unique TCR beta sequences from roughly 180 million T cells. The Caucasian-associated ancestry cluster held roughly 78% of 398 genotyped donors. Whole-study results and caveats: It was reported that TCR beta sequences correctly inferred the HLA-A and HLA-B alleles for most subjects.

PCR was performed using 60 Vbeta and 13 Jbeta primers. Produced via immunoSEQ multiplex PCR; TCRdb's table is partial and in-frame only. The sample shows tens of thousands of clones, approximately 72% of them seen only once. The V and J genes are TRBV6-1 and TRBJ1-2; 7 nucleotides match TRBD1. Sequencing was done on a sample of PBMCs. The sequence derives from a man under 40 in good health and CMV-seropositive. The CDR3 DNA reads TGTGCCAGCAGTGTGAACAGGGGACCCTACTATGGCTACACCTTC. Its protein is CASSVNRGPYYGYTF.